This T cell receptor beta chain was retrieved from a study of CD8 T cells in ankylosing spondylitis. The V and J ends lost 5 bases and 11 bases respectively, with 13 bases between them. CDR3 length: 12 residues. Quantitative molecular-barcoded 5'-RACE generated the TCR beta libraries. Each CDR3 protein gets one entry after TCRdb re-called the 5' RACE reads with MiXCR. Among around 340,000 distinct CDR3 sequences listed, around 15% were seen once. The TCR sequence derives from a male donor with ankylosing spondylitis or in good health (not recorded which). The V gene is TRBV12-3 or TRBV12-4, the J gene TRBJ2-1, with D hard to call. Sequencing was carried out using blood, either unsorted or a sorted T cell fraction (not recorded which). The chain's CDR3 is CASSGYGVKQFF. CDR3 DNA: TGTGCCAGCAGTGGATATGGTGTTAAGCAGTTCTTC.